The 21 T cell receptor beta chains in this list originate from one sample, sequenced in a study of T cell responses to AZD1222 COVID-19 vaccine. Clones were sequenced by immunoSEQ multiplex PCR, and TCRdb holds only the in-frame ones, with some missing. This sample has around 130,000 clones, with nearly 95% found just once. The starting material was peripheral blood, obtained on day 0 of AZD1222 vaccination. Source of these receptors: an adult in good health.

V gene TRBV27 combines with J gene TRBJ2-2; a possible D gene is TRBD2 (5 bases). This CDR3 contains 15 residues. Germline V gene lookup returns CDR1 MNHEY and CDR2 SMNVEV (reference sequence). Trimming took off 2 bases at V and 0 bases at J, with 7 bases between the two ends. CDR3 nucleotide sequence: TGTGCCAGCAGTTTACGGGGAGCGAACACCGGGGAGCTGTTTTTT. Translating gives CASSLRGANTGELFF.

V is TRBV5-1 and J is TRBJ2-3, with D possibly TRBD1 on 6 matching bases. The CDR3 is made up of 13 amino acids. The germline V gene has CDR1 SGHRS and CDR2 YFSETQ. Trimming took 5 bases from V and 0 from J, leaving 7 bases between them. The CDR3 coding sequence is TGCGCCAGCAGACAGGGAAGCACAGATACGCAGTATTTT. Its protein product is CASRQGSTDTQYF. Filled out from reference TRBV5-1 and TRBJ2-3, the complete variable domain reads KAGVTQTPRYLIKTRGQQVTLSCSPISGHRSVSWYQQTPGQGLQFLFEYFSETQRNKGNFPGRFSGRQFSNSRSEMNVSTLELGDSALYLCASRQGSTDTQYFGPGTRLTVL.

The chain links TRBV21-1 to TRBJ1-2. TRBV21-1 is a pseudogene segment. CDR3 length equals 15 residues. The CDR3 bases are TGTGCCAGCAGCAAACGGGAGGGGAGAGACTATGGCTACACCTTC. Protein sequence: CASSKREGRDYGYTF.

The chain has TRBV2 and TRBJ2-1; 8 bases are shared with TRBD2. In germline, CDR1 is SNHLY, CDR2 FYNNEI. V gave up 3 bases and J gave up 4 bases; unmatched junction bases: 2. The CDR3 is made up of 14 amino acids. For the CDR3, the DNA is TGTGCCAGCAGTGACGCTAGCGGGTACAATGAGCAGTTCTTC. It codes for CASSDASGYNEQFF.

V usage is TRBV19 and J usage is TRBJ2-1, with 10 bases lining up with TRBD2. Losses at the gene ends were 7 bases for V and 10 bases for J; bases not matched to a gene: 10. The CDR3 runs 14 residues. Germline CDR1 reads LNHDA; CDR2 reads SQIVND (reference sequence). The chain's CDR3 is CASMWVAGGGEQFF. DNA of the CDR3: TGTGCCAGTATGTGGGTAGCGGGGGGAGGAGAGCAGTTCTTC.

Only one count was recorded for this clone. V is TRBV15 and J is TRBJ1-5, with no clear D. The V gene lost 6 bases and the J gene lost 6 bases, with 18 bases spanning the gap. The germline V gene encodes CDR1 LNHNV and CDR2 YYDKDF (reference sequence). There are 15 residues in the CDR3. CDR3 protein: CATSHEGRSSQPQHF. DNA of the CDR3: TGTGCCACCAGTCACGAGGGAAGGTCTAGTCAGCCCCAGCATTTT.

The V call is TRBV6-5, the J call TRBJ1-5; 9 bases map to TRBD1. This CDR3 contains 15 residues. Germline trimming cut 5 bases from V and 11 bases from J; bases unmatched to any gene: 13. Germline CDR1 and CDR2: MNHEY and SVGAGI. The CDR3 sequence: CASSPTWTGDSAQHF. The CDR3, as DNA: TGTGCCAGCAGTCCGACTTGGACAGGGGACTCAGCCCAGCATTTT.

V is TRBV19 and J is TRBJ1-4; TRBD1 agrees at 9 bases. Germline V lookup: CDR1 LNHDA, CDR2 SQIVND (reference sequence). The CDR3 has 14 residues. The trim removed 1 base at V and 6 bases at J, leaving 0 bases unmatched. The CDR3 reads CASSIGDRDEKLFF. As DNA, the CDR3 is TGTGCCAGTAGTATAGGGGACAGGGATGAAAAACTGTTTTTT.

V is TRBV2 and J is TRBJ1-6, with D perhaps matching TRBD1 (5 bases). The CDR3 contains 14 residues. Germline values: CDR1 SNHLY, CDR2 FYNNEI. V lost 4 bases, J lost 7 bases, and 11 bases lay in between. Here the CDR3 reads CASSGGTGNSPLHF. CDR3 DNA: TGTGCCAGCAGTGGTGGGACTGGAAATTCACCCCTCCACTTT.

The CDR3 protein is CASSLGLAGGNTQYF. In DNA, the CDR3 is TGTGCCAGCAGCCTGGGACTAGCGGGGGGAAATACGCAGTATTTT. The chain links TRBV7-2 to TRBJ2-3; 15 nucleotides match TRBD2. After removal of 5 bases from V and 7 bases from J, the junction contained 4 bases not matched to a gene. There are 15 residues in the CDR3. CDR1 is SGHTA and CDR2 is FQGNSA in the germline V gene.

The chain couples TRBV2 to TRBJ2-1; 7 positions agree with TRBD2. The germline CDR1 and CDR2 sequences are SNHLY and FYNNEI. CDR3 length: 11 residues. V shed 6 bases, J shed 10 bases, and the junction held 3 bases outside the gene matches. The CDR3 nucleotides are TGTGCCAGCAGATATAGCGGGGAGCAGTTCTTC. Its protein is CASRYSGEQFF.

DNA of the CDR3: TGTGCCACCGGGTCTTTGGAGACCCAGTACTTC. Protein product: CATGSLETQYF. The V gene is TRBV15, the J gene TRBJ2-5; D is uncertain. V gave up 8 bases and J gave up 5 bases, with 9 bases separating them. The germline gives CDR1 LNHNV, CDR2 YYDKDF (reference sequence). This CDR3 region has 11 residues.

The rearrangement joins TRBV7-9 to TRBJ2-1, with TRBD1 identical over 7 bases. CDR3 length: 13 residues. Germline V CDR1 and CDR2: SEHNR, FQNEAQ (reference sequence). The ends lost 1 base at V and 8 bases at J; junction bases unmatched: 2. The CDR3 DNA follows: TGTGCCAGCAGCTTAGTTGGGACAGATGAGCAGTTCTTC. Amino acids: CASSLVGTDEQFF.

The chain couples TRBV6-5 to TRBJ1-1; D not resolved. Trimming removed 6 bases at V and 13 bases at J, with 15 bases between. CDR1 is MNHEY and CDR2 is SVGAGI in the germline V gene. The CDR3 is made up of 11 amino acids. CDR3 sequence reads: CASSQTLQVFF. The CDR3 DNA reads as TGTGCCAGCAGCCAGACACTTCAAGTTTTCTTT.

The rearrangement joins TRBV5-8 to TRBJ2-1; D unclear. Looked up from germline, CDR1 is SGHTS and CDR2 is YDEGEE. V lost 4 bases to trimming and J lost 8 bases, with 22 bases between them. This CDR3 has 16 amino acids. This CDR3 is CASSLLNSGRLYEQFF. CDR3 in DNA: TGTGCCAGCAGCCTCCTCAATTCTGGTCGCCTTTATGAGCAGTTCTTC.

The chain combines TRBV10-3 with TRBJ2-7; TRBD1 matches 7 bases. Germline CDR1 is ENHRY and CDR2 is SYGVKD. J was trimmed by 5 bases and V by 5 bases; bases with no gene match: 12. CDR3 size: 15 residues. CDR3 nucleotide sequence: TGTGCCATCAGTTCTCATGGGCAGGGGGATCACGAGCAGTACTTC. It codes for CAISSHGQGDHEQYF.

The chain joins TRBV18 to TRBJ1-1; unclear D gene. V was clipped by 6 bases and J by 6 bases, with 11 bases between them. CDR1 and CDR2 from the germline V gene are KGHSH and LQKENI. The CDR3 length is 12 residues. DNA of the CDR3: TGTGCCAGCTCCCCATGGGGATCTGAAGCTTTCTTT. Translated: CASSPWGSEAFF.

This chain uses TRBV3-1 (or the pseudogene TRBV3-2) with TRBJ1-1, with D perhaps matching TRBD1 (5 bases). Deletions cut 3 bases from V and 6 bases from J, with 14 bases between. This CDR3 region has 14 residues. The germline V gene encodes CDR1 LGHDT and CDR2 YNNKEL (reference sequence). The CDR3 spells CASSHGTRAPEAFF. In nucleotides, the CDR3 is TGTGCCAGCAGCCACGGGACCCGGGCCCCTGAAGCTTTCTTT.

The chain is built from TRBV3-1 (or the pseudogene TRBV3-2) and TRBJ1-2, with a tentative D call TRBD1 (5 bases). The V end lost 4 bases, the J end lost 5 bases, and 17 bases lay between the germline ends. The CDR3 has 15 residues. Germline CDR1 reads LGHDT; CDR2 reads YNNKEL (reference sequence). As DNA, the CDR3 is TGTGCCAGCAGCCTCATCCAAGGGGCCCATTATGGCTACACCTTC. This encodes CASSLIQGAHYGYTF.

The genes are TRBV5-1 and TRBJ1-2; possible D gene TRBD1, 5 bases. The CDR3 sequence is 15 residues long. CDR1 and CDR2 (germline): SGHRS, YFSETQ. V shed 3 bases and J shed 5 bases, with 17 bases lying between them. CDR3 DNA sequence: TGCGCCAGCAGCTCCCAAGGACAAGGGAGGTATGGCTACACCTTC. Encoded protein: CASSSQGQGRYGYTF.

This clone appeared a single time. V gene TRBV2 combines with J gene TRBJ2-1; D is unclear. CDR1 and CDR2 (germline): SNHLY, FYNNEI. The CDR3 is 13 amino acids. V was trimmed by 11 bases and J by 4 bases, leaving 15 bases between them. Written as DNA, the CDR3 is TGTGCCGGCGCGGACGGCCGATACAATGAGCAGTTCTTC. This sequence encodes CAGADGRYNEQFF.